This T cell receptor (beta chain) was captured in a study of T cells after yellow fever vaccination. For the study at large: Fractions containing few cells were prepared with SMART-Seq v4 Ultra Low Input.

This CDR3 has 13 amino acids. Trimming pared 2 bases from V and 4 bases from J, leaving 8 bases between. With respect to this clonotype: No antigen is known for it.

TCRdb processed the 5' RACE reads anew with MiXCR; each CDR3 protein has one entry. The sample carries under 600,000 distinct CDR3 sequences, less than 15% recorded once. Findings of the study overall: The study re-detected most primary-vaccination clones after the booster (96% CD4, 80% to 90% CD8). FACS-sorted repertoires might harbor abundant contaminating clonotypes from the bulk population.

The chain has TRBV12-3 or TRBV12-4 and TRBJ1-2; D remains unclear. This TCR derives from a young man who received the YFV17D yellow fever vaccine. This sample comprised PBMCs, obtained on the day of the yellow fever booster vaccination. CDR3 in amino acids: CASSLQGPYGYTF. The CDR3 DNA is TGTGCCAGCAGTTTACAAGGTCCCTATGGCTACACCTTC.